This is a list of T cell receptor beta chains from one sample in a study of cytomegalovirus exposure and HLA in healthy donors. Libraries were prepared by immunoSEQ multiplex PCR; TCRdb keeps only in-frame clonotypes and omits some of them. Of about 300,000 clones listed, 88% are singletons. Sequenced sample: PBMCs. Source of these receptors: a woman aged 18-29 years in good health and CMV-seronegative. The CDR3 runs from the conserved cysteine through the conserved F or W. D genes are given only for firm matches. The size field is filled for only some rows; it gives once, few, many or a size class.

>once|TRBV7-9|TRBJ2-2|-
TGTGCCAGCAGCTTAGCGTCTATCCCGCCCGGGGAGCTGTTTTTT
CASSLASIPPGELFF
>few|TRBV6-6|TRBJ1-2|-
TGTGCCACCGAGGGAGCTGGCTACACCTTC
CATEGAGYTF
>-|TRBV6-6|TRBJ2-7|-
TGTGCCAGCAGTTACCTGCAGGCCTTCTCCTACGAGCAGTACTTC
CASSYLQAFSYEQYF
>-|TRBV9|TRBJ1-1|-
TGTGCCAGCAGCGTAGGTGCCGGAGGGGCGACTGAAGCTTTCTTT
CASSVGAGGATEAFF
>-|TRBV28|TRBJ2-7|TRBD1
TGTGCCGCAGGGGGCCAGGGGGCGAGAATGAACGAGCAGTACTTC
CAAGGQGARMNEQYF
>-|TRBV27|TRBJ2-1|-
TGTGCCAGCAGTTCAGGAGGGCCCTACAATGAGCAGTTCTTC
CASSSGGPYNEQFF
>-|TRBV28|TRBJ1-1|-
TGTGCCAGTAGCCGTCACGCCGAAGCTTTCTTT
CASSRHAEAFF
>-|TRBV5-1|TRBJ2-7|-
TGCGCCAGCAGCCCCTCTCCCATCGGGTACGAGCAGTACTTC
CASSPSPIGYEQYF
>-|TRBV15|TRBJ2-1|-
TGTGCCACCAGCAGGGCGACAGGCGATGAGCAGTTCTTC
CATSRATGDEQFF
>-|TRBV29-1|TRBJ2-1|-
TGCAGCGTTGAAGAACGGGGGACCTACAATGAGCAGTTCTTC
CSVEERGTYNEQFF
>-|TRBV5-6|TRBJ2-1|TRBD1
TGTGCCAGCAGCTTCGGTCGACAGGGGGAGTTCTTC
CASSFGRQGEFF
>once|TRBV29-1|TRBJ1-2|TRBD1
TGCAGCGTTGAGGACAGGGGGGACGGTGGCTACACCTTC
CSVEDRGDGGYTF
>few|TRBV5-1|TRBJ2-1|TRBD1
TGCGCCAGCAGCTTGGGACAGGGCAATGAGCAGTTCTTC
CASSLGQGNEQFF
>-|TRBV5-1|TRBJ2-2|-
TGCGCCAGCAGTTTAGAGGCCTCCACCGGGGAGCTGTTTTTT
CASSLEASTGELFF
>once|TRBV4-2|TRBJ1-1|-
TGTGCCAGCAGCCAAGATCGCCCAGGGCCGAACACTGAAGCTTTCTTT
CASSQDRPGPNTEAFF
>-|TRBV7-8|TRBJ2-1|-
TGTGCCAGCAGCCCAGAAGGGAAGGGGCGCCGGTTTGGTGAGCAGTTCTTC
CASSPEGKGRRFGEQFF
>-|TRBV28|TRBJ1-1|-
TGTGCCAGCAGTTTGGACAGCCTGAACACTGAAGCTTTCTTT
CASSLDSLNTEAFF
>-|TRBV27|TRBJ2-3|TRBD2
TGTGCCAGCCAGCGGGAGGGCCCCACAGATACGCAGTATTTT
CASQREGPTDTQYF
>-|TRBV28|TRBJ1-2|-
TGTGCCAGCAGTCCTCCGGGCGGGGGATATGGCTACACCTTC
CASSPPGGGYGYTF
>-|TRBV25-1|TRBJ2-7|TRBD1
TGTGCCAGCAGCCACGACCCCCCACAGGGGCCAGGGGGCGAGCAGTACTTC
CASSHDPPQGPGGEQYF
>-|TRBV7-3|TRBJ2-2|TRBD2
TGTGCCAGCAGCTTGCGGTGGGGACTAGCGGGTTCCGGGGAGCTGTTTTTT
CASSLRWGLAGSGELFF
>-|TRBV2|TRBJ2-4|TRBD2
TGTGCCAGCAGTGAACTAGCGGGAGTTCGGTACTTC
CASSELAGVRYF